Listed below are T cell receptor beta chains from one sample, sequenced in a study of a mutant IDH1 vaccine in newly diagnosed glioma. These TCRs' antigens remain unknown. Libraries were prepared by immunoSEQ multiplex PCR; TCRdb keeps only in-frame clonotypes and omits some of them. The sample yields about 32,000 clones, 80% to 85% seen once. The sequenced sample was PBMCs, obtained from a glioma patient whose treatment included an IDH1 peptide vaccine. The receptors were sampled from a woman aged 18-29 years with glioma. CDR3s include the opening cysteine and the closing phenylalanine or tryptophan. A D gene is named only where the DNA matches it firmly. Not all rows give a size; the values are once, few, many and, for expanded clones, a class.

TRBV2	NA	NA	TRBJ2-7	TGTGCCAGCAGTGAGTCGACGGGACTCTCCTACGAGCAGTACTTC	CASSESTGLSYEQYF
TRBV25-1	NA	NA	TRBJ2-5	TGTGCCAGCAGTGAAATGAGAGGGGAGGAGACCCAGTACTTC	CASSEMRGEETQYF
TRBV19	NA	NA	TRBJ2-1	TGTGCCAGTAGTATAGATCGGCAGGGAGTATCCTACAATGAGCAGTTCTTC	CASSIDRQGVSYNEQFF
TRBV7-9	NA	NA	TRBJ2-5	TGTGCCAGCAGCTCCCTCGGTGGCGGGGGCGAGACCCAGTACTTC	CASSSLGGGGETQYF
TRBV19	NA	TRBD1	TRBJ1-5	TGTGCCAGTAGGGACAGGGTCGCAAGCAATCAGCCCCAGCATTTT	CASRDRVASNQPQHF
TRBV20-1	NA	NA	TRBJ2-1	TGCAGTGCTAGTAAGAGGAATGAGCAGTTCTTC	CSASKRNEQFF
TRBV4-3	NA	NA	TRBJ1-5	TGCGCCAGCAGCCAAGACTTAACAAACAATCAGCCCCAGCATTTT	CASSQDLTNNQPQHF
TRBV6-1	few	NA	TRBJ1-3	TGTGCCAGCAGTGAATATGGGGACACCATATATTTT	CASSEYGDTIYF
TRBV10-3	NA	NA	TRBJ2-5	TGTGCCATCTCCGGGATACAAGAGACCCAGTACTTC	CAISGIQETQYF
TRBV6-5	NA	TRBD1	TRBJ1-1	TGTGCCAGCAGCGATACAGGGGCCACTGAAGCTTTCTTT	CASSDTGATEAFF
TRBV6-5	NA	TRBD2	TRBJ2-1	TGTGCCAGCAGTTACGGTGTGGGGGAGGGTGGCAATGAGCAGTTCTTC	CASSYGVGEGGNEQFF
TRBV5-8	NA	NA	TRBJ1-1	TGTGCCAGCAGCTTGGCTCGAGAGGCTTTCTTT	CASSLAREAFF
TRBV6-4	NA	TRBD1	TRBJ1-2	TGTGCCAGCAGTGCTCACGGGGACAGCTATGGCTACACCTTC	CASSAHGDSYGYTF
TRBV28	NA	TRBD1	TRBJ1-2	TGTGCCAGCAGTTCAGGGACAGGGCCTTCCTATGGCTACACCTTC	CASSSGTGPSYGYTF
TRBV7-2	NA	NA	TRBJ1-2	TGTGCCAGCAGCTCAGGGTTGTATGGCTACACCTTC	CASSSGLYGYTF
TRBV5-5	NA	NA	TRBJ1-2	TGTGCCAGCACACCGGGGGGGGCCTATGGCTACACCTTC	CASTPGGAYGYTF
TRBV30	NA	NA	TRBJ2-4	TGTGCCTGGAGTGTCGACTTGACACTTCAGTACTTC	CAWSVDLTLQYF
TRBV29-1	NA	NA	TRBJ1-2	TGCAGCGTTGGGGGGGGCATGGGCTATGGCTACACCTTC	CSVGGGMGYGYTF
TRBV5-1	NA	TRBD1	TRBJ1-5	TGCGCCAGCAGCTACGGGACAGGGGACCAGCCCCAGCATTTT	CASSYGTGDQPQHF
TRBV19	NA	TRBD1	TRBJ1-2	TGTGCCAGTAGTCCACAGGGGGCGCAGGACTATGGCTACACCTTC	CASSPQGAQDYGYTF
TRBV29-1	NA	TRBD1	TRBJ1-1	TGCAGCGCTCCCTTCCGGGACAGGTTCTTCTTT	CSAPFRDRFFF
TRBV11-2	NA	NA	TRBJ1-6	TGTGCCAGCAGCTTAGTGACGGATAATTCACCCCTCCACTTT	CASSLVTDNSPLHF
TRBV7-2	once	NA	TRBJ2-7	TGTGCCAGCAGCTTATCCGGACAATACTACGAGCAGTACTTC	CASSLSGQYYEQYF
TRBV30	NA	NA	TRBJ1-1	TGTGCCTGGGGGAGGGGACTTGAAGCTTTCTTT	CAWGRGLEAFF
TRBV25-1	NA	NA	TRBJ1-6	TGTGCCAGCAGTGAGATTGGAATATCCTCACCCCTCCACTTT	CASSEIGISSPLHF
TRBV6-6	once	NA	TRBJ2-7	TGTGCCAGCATTGGAACTGGGTACGAGCAGTACTTC	CASIGTGYEQYF
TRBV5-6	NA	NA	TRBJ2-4	TGTGCCAGCAGCTTTTCGGGGGGCGGTTACGGCAAAAACATTCAGTACTTC	CASSFSGGGYGKNIQYF
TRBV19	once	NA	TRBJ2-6	TGTGCCAGTAGTAGAGCAGGGCCAGGGGCCAACGTCCTGACTTTC	CASSRAGPGANVLTF
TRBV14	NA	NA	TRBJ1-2	TGTGCCAGCAGCCCGGCCCAGTATGGCTACACCTTC	CASSPAQYGYTF
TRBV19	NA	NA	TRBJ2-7	TGTGCCAGTAGTTATCGGGCTTTCACCTACGAGCAGTACTTC	CASSYRAFTYEQYF
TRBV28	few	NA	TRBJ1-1	TGTGCCAGCAGTCTGGACTTATCAACTTTCTTT	CASSLDLSTFF
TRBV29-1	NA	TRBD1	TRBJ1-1	TGCAGCGTTGATGTTGCGGACAGGGTGAACACTGAAGCTTTCTTT	CSVDVADRVNTEAFF
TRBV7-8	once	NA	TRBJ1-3	TGTGCCAGCAGACCGGGGACCAGAGGAAACACCATATATTTT	CASRPGTRGNTIYF
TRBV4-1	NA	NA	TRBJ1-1	TGCGCCAGCAGTGAGATACAGGGTGGCACTGAAGCTTTCTTT	CASSEIQGGTEAFF
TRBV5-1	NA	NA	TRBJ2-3	TGCGCCAGCAGCTTGAAAACTAGCACAGATACGCAGTATTTT	CASSLKTSTDTQYF
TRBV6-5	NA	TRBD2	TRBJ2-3	TGTGCCAGCAGGATCCGCGGGACTAGCGAAGATACGCAGTATTTT	CASRIRGTSEDTQYF
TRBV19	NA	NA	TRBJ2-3	TGTGCCAGTACCCCGTCTGCGGACACAGATACGCAGTATTTT	CASTPSADTDTQYF
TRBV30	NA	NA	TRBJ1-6	TGTGCCTGGAGTGTACAAGGGGCGGACCATTCACCCCTCCACTTT	CAWSVQGADHSPLHF
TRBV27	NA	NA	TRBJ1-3	TGTGCCAGCAGTTCAAACTCTGGAAACACCATATATTTT	CASSSNSGNTIYF
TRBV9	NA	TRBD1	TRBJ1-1	TGTGCCAGCAGCGTGAAGACAGGGGGCCCACGAGCTTTCTTT	CASSVKTGGPRAFF
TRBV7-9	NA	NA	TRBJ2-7	TGTGCCAGCAGCTCAAACTACGAGCAGTACTTC	CASSSNYEQYF
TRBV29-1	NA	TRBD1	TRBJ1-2	TGCAGCGTTGCCGGGGGACAGGGGGCTATAGGCTACACCTTC	CSVAGGQGAIGYTF
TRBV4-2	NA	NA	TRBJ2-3	TGTGCCAGCAGCCAAGAGGTAGCGGCAGATACGCAGTATTTT	CASSQEVAADTQYF
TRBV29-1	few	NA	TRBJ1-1	TGCAGCGCCCGGCGTCCCAAGGACACTGAAGCTTTCTTT	CSARRPKDTEAFF
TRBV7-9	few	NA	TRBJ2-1	TGTGCCAGCAGCTTATTGTTCTCGAGCTCCTACAATGAGCAGTTCTTC	CASSLLFSSSYNEQFF
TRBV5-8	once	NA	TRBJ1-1	TGTGCCAGCAGCTTCCTCCCAACAGGGAACACTGAAGCTTTCTTT	CASSFLPTGNTEAFF
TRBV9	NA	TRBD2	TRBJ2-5	TGTGCCAGCAGCGTAGTAGCGGGAGCGGAGACCCAGTACTTC	CASSVVAGAETQYF
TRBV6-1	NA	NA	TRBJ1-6	TGTGCCAGCAGTATACAGGGATCGCACCTCCACTTT	CASSIQGSHLHF
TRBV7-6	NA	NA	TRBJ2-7	TGTGCCAGCAGCCAGGCCCGGGCCTACGAGCAGTACTTC	CASSQARAYEQYF
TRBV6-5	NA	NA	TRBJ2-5	TGTGCCAGCAGCTTTCAATCCCCCGGAGAGACCCAGTACTTC	CASSFQSPGETQYF
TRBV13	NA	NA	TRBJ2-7	TGTGCCAGCAGCTCGACCCTCGAGCAGTACTTC	CASSSTLEQYF
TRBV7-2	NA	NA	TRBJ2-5	TGTGCCAGCGGATACAGTCGGGGCGGTCCCGCCGGGCTATGGGAGACCCAGTACTTC	CASGYSRGGPAGLWETQYF
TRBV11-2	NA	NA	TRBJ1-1	TGTGCCAGCAGCTTAGGGGACATTGGGACTGAAGCTTTCTTT	CASSLGDIGTEAFF